This TCR beta chain is from a study of somatic mutations in cytotoxic T cells in rheumatoid arthritis. In the study overall: Flow cytometric sorting isolated some V beta antibody-stained T-cell populations at nearly 100% purity, and among them were V beta1+ cells that underwent TCRB sequencing.

Assay: immunoSEQ multiplex PCR; the TCRdb copy retains only in-frame clones and omits some. The sample contains about 8,200 clones, roughly 70% of which appear only once. Looked up from germline, CDR1 is MNHEY and CDR2 is SMNVEV (reference sequence). The CDR3 contains 15 residues. Trimming left V 5 bases short and J 4 bases short, with 15 bases between. Study-wide results and limits: For about an eighth of the roughly 60 patients, a single CD8+ clone accounted for more than 20% of CD8+ cells.

For this clone: Its matching antigen is unknown.

The sequence derives from an adult with rheumatoid arthritis. The source material was CD8+ T cells sorted from blood. The chain employs TRBV27 and TRBJ2-1; D perhaps matches TRBD2 (6 bases). CDR3 coding DNA: TGTGCCAGCAGTCCCAAAGGGACTTCTTACAATGAGCAGTTCTTC. Protein sequence: CASSPKGTSYNEQFF.